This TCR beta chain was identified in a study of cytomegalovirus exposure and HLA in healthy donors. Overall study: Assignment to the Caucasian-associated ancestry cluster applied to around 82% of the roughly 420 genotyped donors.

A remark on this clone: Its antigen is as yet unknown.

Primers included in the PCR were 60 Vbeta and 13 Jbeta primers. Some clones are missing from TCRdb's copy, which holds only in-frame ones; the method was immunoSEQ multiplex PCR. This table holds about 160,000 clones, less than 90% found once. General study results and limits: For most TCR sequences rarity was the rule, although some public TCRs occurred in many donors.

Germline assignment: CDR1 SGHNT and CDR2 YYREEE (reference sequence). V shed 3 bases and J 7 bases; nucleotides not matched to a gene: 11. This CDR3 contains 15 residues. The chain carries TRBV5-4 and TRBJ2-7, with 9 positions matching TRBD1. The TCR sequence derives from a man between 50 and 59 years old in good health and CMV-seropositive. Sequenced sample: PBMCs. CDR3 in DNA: TGTGCCAGCAGCTCCGCCGGACAGGGGATGAGGGAGCAGTACTTC. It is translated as CASSSAGQGMREQYF.